The 19 T cell receptor beta chains presented below share a single source sample, sequenced in a study of blood T cell repertoires in COVID-19. Assay: immunoSEQ multiplex PCR; the TCRdb copy retains only in-frame clones and omits some. The sample consists of approximately 250,000 clones, around nine tenths of them appearing once. Sequencing used peripheral blood. These receptors were obtained from a man between 40 and 49 years old with active or convalescent COVID-19.

V is TRBV2 and J is TRBJ1-1; 9 bases map to TRBD1. Germline CDR1 is SNHLY and CDR2 is FYNNEI. The CDR3 length is 14 residues. Losses at the gene ends were 2 bases for V and 6 bases for J; bases not matched to a gene: 4. CDR3 sequence reads: CASSEWDRVSEAFF. The CDR3 nucleotides are TGTGCCAGCAGTGAATGGGACAGGGTTTCTGAAGCTTTCTTT.

The J gene is TRBJ2-1, the V gene TRBV29-1; 7 bases map to TRBD1. The V gene end was trimmed by 7 bases and the J gene end by 7 bases; junction bases not matched to a gene: 4. Per the germline V gene, CDR1 is SQVTM and CDR2 is ANQGSEA. The CDR3 spans 11 residues. The DNA for the CDR3 is TGCAGCGGACAGGGAAGGAATGAGCAGTTCTTC. Its protein is CSGQGRNEQFF.

The rearrangement joins TRBV21-1 to TRBJ1-6. TRBV21-1 is reported as a pseudogene. The CDR3 covers 15 residues. The CDR3 DNA reads as TGTGCCAGCAGCCCTAGGGGGGGTTATAATTCACCCCTCCACTTT. It is translated as CASSPRGGYNSPLHF.

This clone has just one count. The V and J genes are TRBV7-9 and TRBJ1-1; D is possibly TRBD1 (6 bases). The CDR3 runs to 14 residues. In germline, CDR1 is SEHNR, CDR2 FQNEAQ (reference sequence). With 5 bases removed from V and 1 base from J, the gap between germline ends came to 11 bases. DNA of the CDR3: TGTGCCAGCAGCACCCTGGACAGGAACACTGAAGCTTTCTTT. Translating it yields CASSTLDRNTEAFF. Complete variable domain (other parts from reference TRBV7-9 and TRBJ1-1): DTGVSQNPRHKITKRGQNVTFRCDPISEHNRLYWYRQTLGQGPEFLTYFQNEAQLEKSRLLSDRFSAERPKGSFSTLEIQRTEQGDSAMYLCASSTLDRNTEAFFGQGTRLTVV.

V usage is TRBV5-4 and J usage is TRBJ2-7; tentative D call: TRBD1 (6 bases). Trimming left V 5 bases short and J 0 bases short, with 15 bases between. The CDR3 runs 15 residues. The germline V gene encodes CDR1 SGHNT and CDR2 YYREEE (reference sequence). CDR3 loop: CASSLDQGSSYEQYF. CDR3 in DNA: TGTGCCAGCAGTTTAGACCAGGGGAGCTCCTACGAGCAGTACTTC.

V and J are TRBV4-1 and TRBJ2-1, with D tentatively TRBD1 (6 bases). Trimming pared 4 bases from V and 9 bases from J, leaving 16 bases between. Germline V lookup: CDR1 MGHRA, CDR2 YSYEKL. CDR3 length equals 14 residues. CDR3 protein: CASSLTIQGTEQFF. Here the CDR3 DNA reads TGCGCCAGCAGCCTCACCATACAGGGCACTGAGCAGTTCTTC.

J is TRBJ2-2 and V is TRBV6-1, with a tentative D call TRBD1 (5 bases). The CDR3 contains 15 residues. Germline values: CDR1 MNHNS, CDR2 SASEGT. With 2 bases removed from V and 1 base from J, the gap between germline ends came to 8 bases. CDR3 nucleotides: TGTGCCAGCAGTGAATTCAGGGAGAACACCGGGGAGCTGTTTTTT. It codes for CASSEFRENTGELFF.

The chain has TRBV7-6 and TRBJ2-3, with D possibly TRBD1 on 6 matching bases. Trimming pared 4 bases from V and 1 base from J, leaving 12 bases between. This CDR3 region has 15 residues. Germline V gene lookup returns CDR1 SGHVS and CDR2 FNYEAQ. CDR3 sequence: CASSSGTLGTDTQYF. For the CDR3, the DNA is TGTGCCAGCAGCTCAGGGACATTGGGCACAGATACGCAGTATTTT.

This clone appeared once. The gene calls are TRBV6-5 and TRBJ1-2; 8 positions match TRBD1. V shed 5 bases, J shed 6 bases, and the junction held 8 bases outside the gene matches. Germline CDR1 and CDR2: MNHEY and SVGAGI. CDR3 size: 14 residues. The DNA for the CDR3 is TGTGCCAGCAGTCCCAAGACAGGGGTTGATGGCTACACCTTC. Protein product: CASSPKTGVDGYTF.

The chain combines TRBV11-3 with TRBJ1-1; D unresolved. From germline, CDR1 is SGHNT and CDR2 YENEEA. The CDR3 consists of 13 residues. Trimming removed 4 bases from V and 6 bases from J, with 12 bases in between. The CDR3 sequence: CASSSSVPPEAFF. The CDR3 nucleotides read TGTGCCAGCAGCTCTTCTGTCCCCCCTGAAGCTTTCTTT.

The V and J genes are TRBV24-1 and TRBJ1-5; D uncertain. V lost 3 bases and J lost 4, with 6 bases in between. This CDR3 region has 13 residues. Germline V gene sequence: CDR1 KGHDR, CDR2 SFDVKD. The CDR3 coding sequence is TGTGCCACCAGTGATCCCGGGAATCAGCCCCAGCATTTT. Translated, it gives CATSDPGNQPQHF.

This sequence joins TRBV2 and TRBJ1-1; tentatively, D is TRBD1 (6 bases). CDR1 and CDR2 (germline): SNHLY, FYNNEI. The CDR3 consists of 16 residues. V was cut by 10 bases and J by 1 base, with 22 bases left in between. The CDR3 is CANPRTATVPNTEAFF. CDR3 sequence (DNA): TGTGCCAACCCGAGGACAGCGACAGTTCCGAACACTGAAGCTTTCTTT.

The rearrangement joins TRBV6-4 to TRBJ2-3; D is unclear. The CDR3 totals 14 residues. Trimming shortened V by 0 bases and J by 1 base, and 5 bases separated the two germline ends. From germline, CDR1 is MRHNA and CDR2 SNTAGT. As DNA, the CDR3 is TGTGCCAGCAGTGACTCGGCAGGCACAGATACGCAGTATTTT. Amino acids: CASSDSAGTDTQYF.

V gene TRBV10-3 combines with J gene TRBJ1-2; 9 bases fit TRBD1. Germline values: CDR1 ENHRY, CDR2 SYGVKD. The trim removed 4 bases at V and 2 bases at J, leaving 8 bases unmatched. The CDR3 loop spans 16 amino acids. The CDR3 is CAISVRQGGANYGYTF. The CDR3, as DNA: TGTGCCATCAGTGTGCGACAGGGGGGAGCGAACTATGGCTACACCTTC.

V gene TRBV3-1 (or the pseudogene TRBV3-2) combines with J gene TRBJ1-1; D may be TRBD1 (6 bases). In germline, CDR1 is LGHDT, CDR2 YNNKEL (reference sequence). The CDR3 is 12 amino acids. V shed 3 bases and J shed 9 bases, with 11 bases lying between them. CDR3 amino acids: CASSQGALQAFF. The CDR3 DNA sequence: TGTGCCAGCAGCCAGGGGGCGTTACAAGCTTTCTTT.

This rearrangement joins TRBV19 to TRBJ1-6; tentatively, D is TRBD1 (6 bases). Trimming pared 6 bases from V and 10 bases from J, leaving 16 bases between. The CDR3 covers 14 residues. Germline V gene data show CDR1 as LNHDA and CDR2 as SQIVND (reference sequence). The DNA of the CDR3 is TGTGCCAGTAGACCGGACAGCACCGCGTCACCCCTCCACTTT. It codes for CASRPDSTASPLHF.

The chain recombines TRBV19 with TRBJ2-7; 7 bases line up with TRBD2. The CDR3 sequence is 15 residues long. V lost 3 bases and J lost 0; bases outside the gene matches: 5. Germline CDR1 is LNHDA and CDR2 is SQIVND (reference sequence). CDR3 in DNA: TGTGCCAGTAGTATCCCGGGGGGTTCCTCCTACGAGCAGTACTTC. Amino acids: CASSIPGGSSYEQYF. The full variable domain, its missing parts supplied by reference TRBV19 and TRBJ2-7, is DGGITQSPKYLFRKEGQNVTLSCEQNLNHDAMYWYRQDPGQGLRLIYYSQIVNDFQKGDIAEGYSVSREKKESFPLTVTSAQKNPTAFYLCASSIPGGSSYEQYFGPGTRLTVT.

The genes are TRBV5-5 and TRBJ2-5, with a tentative D call TRBD2 (6 bases). The CDR3 is 19 amino acids. The germline gives CDR1 SGHKS, CDR2 YYEKEE (reference sequence). V was clipped by 4 bases and J by 4 bases, with 29 bases between them. CDR3 in amino acids: CASSRYSPGLGDGRETQYF. The CDR3 coding sequence is TGTGCCAGCAGCCGATACAGTCCGGGACTCGGGGACGGGAGAGAGACCCAGTACTTC.

This chain joins TRBV28 and TRBJ1-3, with TRBD1 as a possible D gene (5 bases). V lost 8 bases, J lost 3 bases, and 11 bases lay in between. Germline V gene sequence: CDR1 MDHEN, CDR2 SYDVKM. CDR3 size: 13 residues. CDR3 nucleotides: TGTGCCAGCGGCAGGGTAGATGGAAACACCATATATTTT. This gives the protein CASGRVDGNTIYF.